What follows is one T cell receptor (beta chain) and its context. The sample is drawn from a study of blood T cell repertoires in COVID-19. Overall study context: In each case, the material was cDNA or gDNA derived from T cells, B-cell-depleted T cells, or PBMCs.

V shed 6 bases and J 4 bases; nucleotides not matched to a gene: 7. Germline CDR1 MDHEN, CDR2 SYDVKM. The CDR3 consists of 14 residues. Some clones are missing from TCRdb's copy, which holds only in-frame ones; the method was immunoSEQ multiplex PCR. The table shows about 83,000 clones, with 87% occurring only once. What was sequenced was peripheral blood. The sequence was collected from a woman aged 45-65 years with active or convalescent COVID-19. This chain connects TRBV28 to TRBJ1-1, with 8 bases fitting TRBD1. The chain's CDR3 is CASSPGGPTTEAFF. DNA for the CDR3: TGTGCCAGCAGCCCAGGGGGCCCTACCACTGAAGCTTTCTTT.